The rows below give T cell receptor delta chains drawn from one sample of a study of gamma-delta T cells after stem cell transplantation. TCRdb re-called clones from the RT-PCR reads via CATT. The table lists 2,500 to 3,000 delta-chain clones, approximately 2.9% of them singletons. The specimen was gamma-delta T cells. All receptors derive from a human donor. It is not recorded whose cells these are; they may come from a transplant donor. CDR3s include the opening cysteine and the closing phenylalanine or tryptophan. The D gene is left open where the match is weak. Only part of the rows carry a size: once, few, many, or a class if the clone is expanded.

abundance: .
v_gene: TRDV2
j_gene: TRDJ1
d_gene: .
CDR3aa: CACDPLLADIRADKLIF
CDR3nt: TGTGCCTGTGACCCACTCCTCGCCGATATTAGGGCCGATAAACTCATCTTT

abundance: .
v_gene: TRDV2
j_gene: TRDJ1
d_gene: TRDD3
CDR3aa: CACDSLLGDTRGSDKLIF
CDR3nt: TGTGCCTGTGACAGCCTACTGGGGGATACGAGGGGGTCCGATAAACTCATCTTT

abundance: large
v_gene: TRDV2
j_gene: TRDJ1
d_gene: TRDD3
CDR3aa: CACDKVAGGYAVGTTDKLIF
CDR3nt: TGTGCCTGTGACAAGGTTGCTGGGGGATACGCGGTGGGTACCACCGATAAACTCATCTTT

abundance: large
v_gene: TRDV2
j_gene: TRDJ3
d_gene: TRDD3
CDR3aa: CACDTGTGGYAGSWDTRQMFF
CDR3nt: TGTGCCTGTGACACCGGGACTGGGGGATACGCTGGGTCCTGGGACACCCGACAGATGTTTTTC

abundance: .
v_gene: TRDV2
j_gene: TRDJ1
d_gene: TRDD3
CDR3aa: CACDTLLGDTYKLIF
CDR3nt: TGTGCCTGTGACACCCTACTGGGGGATACCTATAAACTCATCTTT

abundance: large
v_gene: TRDV2
j_gene: TRDJ1
d_gene: TRDD3
CDR3aa: CACDTLGVLGDWYTDKLIF
CDR3nt: TGTGCCTGTGACACGCTAGGGGTACTGGGGGATTGGTACACCGATAAACTCATCTTT

abundance: medium-sized
v_gene: TRDV2
j_gene: TRDJ1
d_gene: TRDD3
CDR3aa: CACDELLGGDPKLIF
CDR3nt: TGTGCCTGTGACGAGCTTTTAGGGGGGGATCCTAAACTCATCTTT

abundance: .
v_gene: TRDV2
j_gene: TRDJ1
d_gene: TRDD3
CDR3aa: CACDTVAGGFATDKLIF
CDR3nt: TGTGCCTGTGACACTGTTGCTGGGGGATTTGCCACCGATAAACTCATCTTT

abundance: .
v_gene: TRDV1
j_gene: TRDJ1
d_gene: TRDD3
CDR3aa: CALGGLSPTGGLDRNFDKLIF
CDR3nt: TGTGCTCTTGGGGGACTAAGCCCGACTGGGGGATTGGACAGAAATTTCGATAAACTCATCTTT

abundance: .
v_gene: TRDV1
j_gene: TRDJ1
d_gene: TRDD3
CDR3aa: CALGESLSSSGGYAAADKLIF
CDR3nt: TGTGCTCTTGGGGAATCCCTTTCTTCGTCTGGGGGATACGCAGCTGCCGATAAACTCATCTTT

abundance: .
v_gene: TRDV1
j_gene: TRDJ1
d_gene: TRDD3
CDR3aa: CALGEPRAPLHSPLGIRPAKLIF
CDR3nt: TGTGCTCTTGGGGAACCCCGAGCACCCCTCCACTCCCCTCTGGGGATACGCCCTGCTAAACTCATCTTT

abundance: .
v_gene: TRDV2
j_gene: TRDJ1
d_gene: TRDD3
CDR3aa: CACDVLGDSLGRGVTDKLIF
CDR3nt: TGTGCCTGTGATGTACTGGGGGATTCGTTAGGGAGAGGAGTCACCGATAAACTCATCTTT

abundance: medium-sized
v_gene: TRDV2
j_gene: TRDJ2
d_gene: TRDD3
CDR3aa: CACDSLRSGLGDLATAQLFF
CDR3nt: TGTGCCTGTGACTCTTTGCGTTCCGGACTGGGGGACCTGGCGACAGCACAACTCTTCTTT

abundance: medium-sized
v_gene: TRDV2
j_gene: TRDJ1
d_gene: TRDD3
CDR3aa: CACDTVGTGGYLSTDKLIF
CDR3nt: TGTGCCTGTGACACCGTAGGAACTGGGGGATACTTGTCCACCGATAAACTCATCTTT

abundance: few
v_gene: TRDV2
j_gene: TRDJ1
d_gene: TRDD3
CDR3aa: CACDTVLGVHTDKLIF
CDR3nt: TGTGCCTGTGACACCGTACTGGGGGTCCACACCGATAAACTCATCTTT

abundance: medium-sized
v_gene: TRDV1
j_gene: TRDJ1
d_gene: TRDD3
CDR3aa: CALGAPRIPSYWGRSDKLIF
CDR3nt: TGTGCTCTTGGGGCCCCTAGGATCCCGAGTTACTGGGGGAGATCCGATAAACTCATCTTT

abundance: .
v_gene: TRDV2
j_gene: TRDJ1
d_gene: TRDD3
CDR3aa: CACDADPDWGILNTDKLIF
CDR3nt: TGTGCCTGTGACGCAGACCCCGACTGGGGGATACTTAACACCGATAAACTCATCTTT

abundance: medium-sized
v_gene: TRDV2
j_gene: TRDJ1
d_gene: TRDD3
CDR3aa: CACDSLTGGYSDKLIF
CDR3nt: TGTGCCTGTGACTCACTTACTGGGGGATACTCCGATAAACTCATCTTT

abundance: .
v_gene: TRDV2
j_gene: TRDJ3
d_gene: .
CDR3aa: CACDTAVGAGSSWDTRQMFF
CDR3nt: TGTGCCTGTGACACCGCGGTAGGGGCGGGTAGCTCCTGGGACACCCGACAGATGTTTTTC

abundance: medium-sized
v_gene: TRDV2
j_gene: TRDJ1
d_gene: TRDD3
CDR3aa: CACDTLQGYADTDKLIF
CDR3nt: TGTGCCTGTGACACTCTCCAGGGATACGCCGACACCGATAAACTCATCTTT

abundance: large
v_gene: TRDV2
j_gene: TRDJ1
d_gene: TRDD3
CDR3aa: CACDTVGGYTDKLIF
CDR3nt: TGTGCCTGTGACACCGTTGGGGGATACACCGATAAACTCATCTTT

abundance: medium-sized
v_gene: TRDV2
j_gene: TRDJ1
d_gene: TRDD3
CDR3aa: CACDTLGDTTAPDKLIF
CDR3nt: TGTGCCTGTGACACCTTGGGGGATACGACGGCTCCCGATAAACTCATCTTT

abundance: .
v_gene: TRDV2
j_gene: TRDJ1
d_gene: TRDD3
CDR3aa: CACDTLGAQVLYTDKLIF
CDR3nt: TGTGCCTGTGACACACTGGGGGCTCAAGTACTCTACACCGATAAACTCATCTTT

abundance: few
v_gene: TRDV2
j_gene: TRDJ1
d_gene: .
CDR3aa: CACDIVGELITDKLIF
CDR3nt: TGTGCCTGTGACATCGTTGGGGAACTGATCACCGATAAACTCATCTTT

abundance: .
v_gene: TRDV2
j_gene: TRDJ1
d_gene: TRDD3
CDR3aa: CACESISLSLGIDTDKLIF
CDR3nt: TGTGCCTGTGAATCTATTTCCTTGTCCCTGGGGATAGACACCGATAAACTCATCTTT

abundance: few
v_gene: TRDV2
j_gene: TRDJ1
d_gene: TRDD3
CDR3aa: CACDTLLGDRYTDKLIF
CDR3nt: TGTGCCTGTGACACCCTACTGGGGGATAGGTACACCGATAAACTCATCTTT

abundance: large
v_gene: TRDV2
j_gene: TRDJ1
d_gene: .
CDR3aa: CACSGIINTDKLIF
CDR3nt: TGTGCCTGTTCGGGGATCATAAACACCGATAAACTCATCTTT

abundance: medium-sized
v_gene: TRAV29/DV5
j_gene: TRDJ1
d_gene: TRDD3
CDR3aa: CAATGFVWGIRGTDKLIF
CDR3nt: TGTGCAGCAACCGGATTCGTTTGGGGGATACGCGGAACCGATAAACTCATCTTT

abundance: large
v_gene: TRDV2
j_gene: TRDJ1
d_gene: TRDD3
CDR3aa: CACDQSYWGTHTDKLIF
CDR3nt: TGTGCCTGTGACCAAAGTTACTGGGGGACACACACCGATAAACTCATCTTT